The clone carrying this T cell receptor (beta chain) was observed a single time. This sample was included in a study of Ad26.COV2.S vaccination and SARS-CoV-2 variants. In the study overall: Of the COV1001 trial arms, the Ad26.COV2.S arm included the donor.

Treatment in this sample: roughly 18 received Ad26.COV2.S at low or high dose, single or two shots; roughly five received placebo; per-sample allocation not given. It was on day 63 after the first vaccine or placebo injection that samples were taken. Per germline, CDR1 LGHDT and CDR2 YNNKEL (reference sequence). Trimming pared 5 bases from V and 1 base from J, leaving 14 bases between. CDR3 length: 15 amino acids. The repertoire was sequenced with immunoSEQ multiplex PCR; TCRdb's copy has only in-frame clones and lacks some. The profile shows roughly 680,000 clones, around 92% of them singletons. J is TRBJ1-1 and V is TRBV3-1 (or the pseudogene TRBV3-2); possibly TRBD1 for D (6 bases). The material sequenced was peripheral blood, taken in a trial of Ad26.COV2.S vaccine versus placebo. The source of this sequence is a person between 18 and 60 years old who received the Ad26.COV2.S COVID-19 vaccine or a placebo. In DNA, the CDR3 is TGTGCCAGCAGCACCAGGGGTATGGCGAACACTGAAGCTTTCTTT. It is translated as CASSTRGMANTEAFF.